This T cell receptor (beta chain) is drawn from a study of blood T cell repertoires in COVID-19. Looking at the study overall: The study drew acute and convalescent COVID-19 samples from the United States, Italy and Spain. The cDNA or gDNA used as material had been derived from T cells, B-cell-depleted T cells, or PBMCs.

V lost 8 bases, J lost 5 bases, and 18 bases lay in between. Germline assignment: CDR1 MGHRA and CDR2 YSYEKL. There are 14 residues in the CDR3. In the study's own analysis: Reference gene primer amplification yielded estimated nucleated cell counts. Method: immunoSEQ multiplex PCR; TCRdb's copy keeps in-frame clones and lacks some. V, J and clone size are taken as reported in that table, and D and trimming were inferred from the DNA itself. The data contain 20,000 to 30,000 clones, about 88% of them singletons. Enrolment of Seattle patients took place during active infection, and they were followed longitudinally.

The sequence was obtained from a man between 65 and 85 years old with COVID-19, enrolled during active disease. This chain links TRBV4-1 with TRBJ1-1; tentative D call: TRBD1 (6 bases). The sample taken for sequencing was peripheral blood. This CDR3 reads CASARDPGDTEAFF. The CDR3 nucleotides are TGCGCCAGCGCCCGGGACCCAGGGGATACTGAAGCTTTCTTT.